A single sample is the source of the 25 T cell receptor beta chains below, sequenced in a study of blood T cell repertoires in COVID-19. Generated by immunoSEQ multiplex PCR, the TCRdb table keeps only in-frame clones and is missing some. The table has about 170,000 clones, roughly 84% seen once. The sample taken for sequencing was peripheral blood. The receptors stem from a woman of 80 years or more with active or convalescent COVID-19.

The chain combines TRBV6-5 with TRBJ2-1; a possible D gene is TRBD2 (7 bases). This CDR3 has 16 residues. V lost 0 bases and J 12 bases, leaving 21 bases between the germline ends. CDR1 and CDR2 from the germline V gene are MNHEY and SVGAGI. CDR3: CASSYSRGGALTGQFF. As DNA, the CDR3 is TGTGCCAGCAGTTACTCGAGGGGGGGAGCTCTTACGGGGCAGTTCTTC.

This clone was counted a few times. The J gene is TRBJ2-1, the V gene TRBV2; D is ambiguous. This CDR3 comprises 16 residues. Trimming pared 4 bases from V and 6 bases from J, leaving 19 bases between. Looked up from germline, CDR1 is SNHLY and CDR2 is FYNNEI. In nucleotides, the CDR3 is TGTGCCAGCAGTGCCTCATCCGGCCAGCTAGGCAATGAGCAGTTCTTC. Its protein is CASSASSGQLGNEQFF.

This rearrangement joins TRBV7-3 to TRBJ1-1, with 7 nucleotides matching TRBD1. The germline gives CDR1 SGHTA, CDR2 FQGTGA. The CDR3 covers 15 residues. The V segment lost 1 base and the J segment 5 bases; nucleotides outside the gene matches: 7. The CDR3 is CASSLRGGSWTEAFF. The CDR3 nucleotides are TGTGCCAGCAGCTTAAGAGGGGGCTCGTGGACTGAAGCTTTCTTT.

This clone was picked up a small number of times. CDR3 loop: CASIAGTVNTDTQYF. The CDR3 coding sequence is TGTGCCAGTATAGCGGGGACGGTTAACACAGATACGCAGTATTTT. This chain connects TRBV7-9 to TRBJ2-3; 8 nucleotides match TRBD2. CDR1 is SEHNR, CDR2 FQNEAQ, per germline (reference sequence). This CDR3 contains 15 residues. V dropped 9 bases and J dropped 2; count of bases not matched to a gene: 10.

The chain recombines TRBV5-8 with TRBJ1-5; possibly TRBD1 for D (5 bases). The CDR3 contains 14 residues. Germline lookup yields CDR1 SGHTS and CDR2 YDEGEE. Deletions cut 1 base from V and 5 bases from J, with 10 bases between. CDR3 coding DNA: TGTGCCAGCAGCTTGCAGGGCCCCCATCAGCCCCAGCATTTT. It specifies CASSLQGPHQPQHF. The full variable domain, completed using reference TRBV5-8 and TRBJ1-5, is EAGVTQSPTHLIKTRGQQATLRCSPISGHTSVYWYQQALGLGLQFLLWYDEGEERNRGNFPPRFSGRQFPNYSSELNVNALELEDSALYLCASSLQGPHQPQHFGDGTRLSIL.

The genes are TRBV30 and TRBJ2-7; TRBD2 aligns across 14 bases. This CDR3 comprises 14 residues. After removal of 3 bases from V and 6 bases from J, the junction contained 4 bases not matched to a gene. Germline-derived CDR1 and CDR2 are GTSNPN and SVGIG (reference sequence). CDR3 loop: CAWRGLAGAREQYF. The CDR3 nucleotides read TGTGCCTGGAGGGGACTAGCGGGAGCACGCGAGCAGTACTTC.

This chain connects TRBV19 to TRBJ1-5, with 9 bases fitting TRBD1. The CDR3 has 15 amino acids. Germline V gives CDR1 LNHDA, CDR2 SQIVND (reference sequence). J lost 4 bases, V lost 2 bases, and 3 bases had no gene match. The chain's CDR3 is CASSIMDRGNQPQHF. The CDR3, as DNA: TGTGCCAGTAGTATAATGGACAGGGGTAATCAGCCCCAGCATTTT.

The chain links TRBV5-4 to TRBJ2-5; 15 bases line up with TRBD2. J gave up 4 bases and V 4 bases, and 8 bases lay outside the gene matches. This CDR3 spans 17 amino acids. The V gene's germline CDR1 is SGHNT and CDR2 YYREEE (reference sequence). CDR3 in amino acids: CASSRGLAGGGGETQYF. CDR3 DNA sequence: TGTGCCAGCAGCCGCGGACTAGCGGGAGGGGGGGGAGAGACCCAGTACTTC.

The rearrangement links TRBV9 to TRBJ2-3, with 7 bases identical to TRBD2. The germline V gene has CDR1 SGDLS and CDR2 YYNGEE. Trimming removed 4 bases from V and 7 bases from J; junction bases left unmatched: 12. This CDR3 region has 15 residues. Here the CDR3 DNA reads TGTGCCAGCAGCCTGACTAGCTCCGAGCTGAATACGCAGTATTTT. This translates into CASSLTSSELNTQYF.

This chain uses TRBV7-8 with TRBJ1-3; D not resolved. V was cut by 1 base and J by 9 bases, with 7 bases left in between. The germline CDR1 and CDR2 sequences are SGHVS and FQNEAQ. The CDR3 spans 12 residues. CDR3 protein: CASSLGTGTIYF. The CDR3 region has the DNA TGTGCCAGCAGCTTAGGTACCGGCACCATATATTTT.

This rearrangement joins TRBV12-5 to TRBJ1-4; the D is unclear. The CDR3 totals 14 residues. The germline gives CDR1 LGHNT, CDR2 FRNRAP. V was pared by 6 bases and J by 1 base, with 9 bases between. This CDR3 reads CASGTDKTNEKLFF. DNA for the CDR3: TGTGCTAGTGGCACTGATAAAACTAATGAAAAACTGTTTTTT.

The chain has TRBV6-5 and TRBJ2-2; D gene ambiguous. V was cut by 4 bases and J by 5 bases, with 8 bases left in between. Germline V gene data show CDR1 as MNHEY and CDR2 as SVGAGI. The CDR3 spans 13 residues. The CDR3 DNA reads TGTGCCAGCAGTTTGAGAGGAACCGGGGAGCTGTTTTTT. This encodes CASSLRGTGELFF.

The V and J genes are TRBV19 and TRBJ1-5; D unresolved. Germline assignment: CDR1 LNHDA and CDR2 SQIVND (reference sequence). CDR3 length: 15 residues. Trimming took 3 bases from V and 4 from J, leaving 13 bases between them. The chain's CDR3 is CASSIMRDRNQPQHF. The CDR3, as DNA: TGTGCCAGTAGTATCATGAGGGATCGGAATCAGCCCCAGCATTTT.

The rearrangement uses TRBV19 and TRBJ2-2, with D possibly being TRBD1 (5 bases). Trimming pared 3 bases from V and 5 bases from J, leaving 10 bases between. This CDR3 has 14 amino acids. Germline loops: CDR1 LNHDA, CDR2 SQIVND (reference sequence). CDR3 in amino acids: CASSIRAGTGELFF. The CDR3 nucleotides are TGTGCCAGTAGTATTCGTGCAGGGACCGGGGAGCTGTTTTTT.

The table lists this clone with a count of one. This rearrangement joins TRBV28 to TRBJ2-5; TRBD1 might be the D (7 bases). V lost 3 bases and J lost 2, with 16 bases in between. Germline values: CDR1 MDHEN, CDR2 SYDVKM. The CDR3 runs 16 residues. The CDR3 DNA sequence: TGTGCCAGCAGTTTTCAGCAGGGGGGAGAACAAGAGACCCAGTACTTC. Its protein is CASSFQQGGEQETQYF.

The chain couples TRBV5-8 to TRBJ2-7, with a tentative D call TRBD2 (5 bases). Germline values: CDR1 SGHTS, CDR2 YDEGEE. The ends were cut back, 1 base at V and 6 bases at J, with 8 bases in the middle. The CDR3 runs to 12 residues. CDR3 in DNA: TGTGCCAGCAGCTTGTGGCGGGCCGAGCAGTACTTC. It codes for CASSLWRAEQYF.

The chain has TRBV9 and TRBJ2-2; no clear D. CDR1 is SGDLS, CDR2 YYNGEE, per germline. Trimming stripped 3 bases from V and 4 bases from J, with 7 bases between. CDR3 length: 13 amino acids. CDR3 residues: CASSAPGTGELFF. The CDR3 DNA reads TGTGCCAGCAGCGCACCGGGCACCGGGGAGCTGTTTTTT.

This chain joins TRBV6-4 and TRBJ2-1, with TRBD2 matching 9 bases. Germline CDR1 and CDR2: MRHNA and SNTAGT. The CDR3 is 15 residues long. The trim removed 0 bases at V and 7 bases at J, leaving 4 bases unmatched. The CDR3 sequence: CASSDSGGRANEQFF. As DNA, the CDR3 is TGTGCCAGCAGTGACTCGGGCGGGAGGGCTAATGAGCAGTTCTTC.

V usage is TRBV5-1 and J usage is TRBJ2-1; D may be TRBD1 (5 bases). The CDR3 has 13 residues. Germline V lookup: CDR1 SGHRS, CDR2 YFSETQ. Trimming removed 4 bases from V and 7 bases from J, with 12 bases in between. The CDR3, as DNA: TGCGCCAGCAGCCTCCCGACAGAGAATGAGCAGTTCTTC. Translated: CASSLPTENEQFF.

A word on this clone: This sample includes further DNA sequences coding for the same CDR3. The chain recombines TRBV5-1 with TRBJ1-1; D unresolved. CDR1 is SGHRS, CDR2 YFSETQ, per germline. Trimming stripped 0 bases from V and 5 bases from J, with 8 bases between. The CDR3 consists of 13 residues. This CDR3 reads CASSLEPGTEAFF. The CDR3 bases are TGCGCCAGCAGCTTGGAGCCAGGTACTGAAGCTTTCTTT.

V and J are TRBV6-5 and TRBJ2-7; 8 bases map to TRBD2. There are 15 residues in the CDR3. Trimming cost V 6 bases and J 2 bases; bases outside gene matches: 9. CDR1 is MNHEY, CDR2 SVGAGI, per germline. The DNA for the CDR3 is TGTGCCAGCAGGCGCGAGTTAGCGGGAACCTACGAGCAGTACTTC. Amino acid sequence: CASRRELAGTYEQYF.

The V gene is TRBV3-1 (or the pseudogene TRBV3-2), the J gene TRBJ1-1, with D possibly TRBD1 on 5 matching bases. Germline CDR1 and CDR2: LGHDT and YNNKEL (reference sequence). CDR3 size: 14 residues. The ends were cut back, 2 bases at V and 6 bases at J, with 13 bases in the middle. The CDR3 DNA reads as TGTGCCAGCAGCCAACGCAGGGTTCGGCCTGAAGCTTTCTTT. It is translated as CASSQRRVRPEAFF.

This clone was seen once. This chain joins TRBV28 and TRBJ1-1, with 9 nucleotides matching TRBD1. Germline V lookup: CDR1 MDHEN, CDR2 SYDVKM. CDR3 size: 12 residues. V lost 5 bases, J lost 7 bases, and 2 bases stayed unmatched. CDR3 in amino acids: CASSGQGLEAFF. CDR3 nucleotides: TGTGCCAGCAGTGGACAGGGGCTTGAAGCTTTCTTT.

The rearrangement links TRBV7-2 to TRBJ1-2; 8 nucleotides align to TRBD1. V lost 2 bases to trimming and J lost 8 bases; unmatched junction nucleotides: 4. Germline loops: CDR1 SGHTA, CDR2 FQGNSA. CDR3 size: 13 residues. Here the CDR3 DNA reads TGTGCCAGCAGCTTAACAGGGGGTGTGGGCTACACCTTC. Translating gives CASSLTGGVGYTF.

This clone was counted only a few times. V gene TRBV5-1 combines with J gene TRBJ2-7; 9 bases match TRBD1. Germline V gene lookup returns CDR1 SGHRS and CDR2 YFSETQ. The CDR3 runs to 15 residues. Germline trimming cut 6 bases from V and 2 bases from J; bases unmatched to any gene: 9. The CDR3 sequence: CASTEVTGGPYEQYF. The CDR3 region has the DNA TGCGCCAGCACCGAGGTGACAGGGGGGCCCTACGAGCAGTACTTC.